These T cell receptor beta chains were read from a single sample in a study of T cells expressing NK-cell markers. Each CDR3 protein gets one entry in TCRdb, which reprocessed the 5' RACE reads and gives no DNA. The table lists some 600,000 distinct CDR3 sequences. Material for sequencing was blood T cells: a sorted CD56 or NKG2C T cell subset, CD4+ or CD8+ T cells, or bulk PBMC T cells (not recorded which). These TCRs come from a man aged 18-30 years in good health. The CDR3 runs from the conserved cysteine through the conserved F or W.

v_gene: TRBV10-3; j_gene: TRBJ2-1; CDR3aa: CAISPGVSGNEQFF
v_gene: TRBV2; j_gene: TRBJ2-3; CDR3aa: CASHEWTGSQNTQYF
v_gene: TRBV20-1; j_gene: TRBJ2-4; CDR3aa: CSAIPFQGRSKNIQYF
v_gene: TRBV28; j_gene: TRBJ2-3; CDR3aa: CASSPARLASTDTQYF
v_gene: TRBV7-9; j_gene: TRBJ1-4; CDR3aa: CASSAAPLDRAGEKLFF
v_gene: TRBV9; j_gene: TRBJ2-1; CDR3aa: CASSVETARAYNEQFF
v_gene: TRBV4-2; j_gene: TRBJ2-1; CDR3aa: CASSSRGSISGRMSYNEQFF
v_gene: TRBV5-1; j_gene: TRBJ1-4; CDR3aa: CASSLGPASGEKLFF
v_gene: TRBV27; j_gene: TRBJ2-7; CDR3aa: CASRDGTPLYEQYF
v_gene: TRBV11-1; j_gene: TRBJ2-5; CDR3aa: CASSGGFQETQYF
v_gene: TRBV27; j_gene: TRBJ2-5; CDR3aa: CASRVTGVLETQYF
v_gene: TRBV10-2; j_gene: TRBJ2-1; CDR3aa: CASSVAGGAEQFF
v_gene: TRBV6-5; j_gene: TRBJ2-3; CDR3aa: CASSYGATSDTQYF
v_gene: TRBV7-9; j_gene: TRBJ2-5; CDR3aa: CASSARQSSGETQYF
v_gene: TRBV10-3; j_gene: TRBJ2-7; CDR3aa: CAISEMDVNSYEQYF
v_gene: TRBV29-1; j_gene: TRBJ2-1; CDR3aa: CSVSKGLAGAYNEQFF
v_gene: TRBV30; j_gene: TRBJ2-7; CDR3aa: CAWKVTGTSEQYF
v_gene: TRBV4-2; j_gene: TRBJ2-7; CDR3aa: CASSQPSLVFGGEQYF
v_gene: TRBV2; j_gene: TRBJ1-1; CDR3aa: CASSEVRGLTEAFF
v_gene: TRBV5-1; j_gene: TRBJ1-1; CDR3aa: CASKSSPGHLNTEAFF
v_gene: TRBV27; j_gene: TRBJ2-1; CDR3aa: CASSLSYERNEQFF
v_gene: TRBV6-5; j_gene: TRBJ1-2; CDR3aa: CASSYSGRPGDGYTF
v_gene: TRBV10-3; j_gene: TRBJ2-3; CDR3aa: CAISGGSGWGTDTQYF
v_gene: TRBV2; j_gene: TRBJ1-2; CDR3aa: CASSEGTNYGYTF
v_gene: TRBV15; j_gene: TRBJ2-1; CDR3aa: CATSRAPGLAGDNEQFF
v_gene: TRBV5-1; j_gene: TRBJ2-3; CDR3aa: CASSVSGLTDTQYF
v_gene: TRBV20-1; j_gene: TRBJ1-4; CDR3aa: CSASKQGGGKLFF
v_gene: TRBV27; j_gene: TRBJ2-1; CDR3aa: CASSLQRIQIYNEQFF
v_gene: TRBV12-3/TRBV12-4; j_gene: TRBJ2-1; CDR3aa: CASSSSIAREFHNEQFF
v_gene: TRBV11-2; j_gene: TRBJ2-1; CDR3aa: CASSLFWGRENNEQFF
v_gene: TRBV25-1; j_gene: TRBJ2-1; CDR3aa: CASSDGGIGEQFF
v_gene: TRBV6-1; j_gene: TRBJ2-2; CDR3aa: CASGRRQGTGELFF
v_gene: TRBV7-2; j_gene: TRBJ1-2; CDR3aa: CASSLGAGGLGYTF
v_gene: TRBV12-3/TRBV12-4; j_gene: TRBJ1-6; CDR3aa: CASSPRTGSSYNSPLHF
v_gene: TRBV29-1; j_gene: TRBJ2-5; CDR3aa: CSVAGTGDNQETQYF
v_gene: TRBV27; j_gene: TRBJ1-1; CDR3aa: CASSFMDEAFF
v_gene: TRBV19; j_gene: TRBJ1-5; CDR3aa: CASSTGGGVPQHF
v_gene: TRBV28; j_gene: TRBJ2-7; CDR3aa: CASSSRHGTLYEQYF
v_gene: TRBV6-2/TRBV6-3; j_gene: TRBJ1-1; CDR3aa: CASSYLLTGKVLAFF
v_gene: TRBV12-3/TRBV12-4; j_gene: TRBJ2-7; CDR3aa: CASSLGTPTYEQYF
v_gene: TRBV27; j_gene: TRBJ2-4; CDR3aa: CAVRSGTDKNIQYF
v_gene: TRBV2; j_gene: TRBJ2-1; CDR3aa: CASSDTGGRYNEQFF
v_gene: TRBV29-1; j_gene: TRBJ2-7; CDR3aa: CSVGEWLSSSSYEQYF
v_gene: TRBV27; j_gene: TRBJ2-7; CDR3aa: CASSLGSGGYYEQYF
v_gene: TRBV19; j_gene: TRBJ2-2; CDR3aa: CASRREASRELFF
v_gene: TRBV30; j_gene: TRBJ1-5; CDR3aa: CALTRGQGGNQPQHF